A selection of T cell receptor beta chains follows, all from one sample in a study of blood T cell repertoires in COVID-19. Method: immunoSEQ multiplex PCR; TCRdb's copy keeps in-frame clones and lacks some. Of roughly 62,000 clones listed, roughly 80% were seen once; the top ten hold 15% to 20%. Sample: peripheral blood. These receptors all stem from a man aged 55 to 69 with acute or convalescent COVID-19. CDR3s include the opening cysteine and the closing phenylalanine or tryptophan. D genes are given only for firm matches. Rows may omit the clone size; those that give it use once, few, many or a size class.

d_gene	j_gene	v_gene	abundance	CDR3nt	CDR3aa
.	TRBJ2-7	TRBV24-1	.	TGTGCCACCAGCCCCTCGGTTGCCCCCTACGAGCAGTACTTC	CATSPSVAPYEQYF
TRBD1	TRBJ2-5	TRBV5-1	.	TGCGCCAGCAAACTGGGGACAGATCTGGAGACCCAGTACTTC	CASKLGTDLETQYF
.	TRBJ2-5	TRBV7-9	once	TGTGCCAGCAGCTTAGTACAGTCTGTGTCTCAAGGGACCCAGTACTTC	CASSLVQSVSQGTQYF
TRBD1	TRBJ2-2	TRBV2	.	TGTGCCAGCAGCATACGGACAGGGTGGACCGGGGAGCTGTTTTTT	CASSIRTGWTGELFF
TRBD2	TRBJ2-1	TRBV2	few	TGTGCCAGCAGTAGTATGGGACTAGCGAACTACAATGAGCAGTTCTTC	CASSSMGLANYNEQFF
.	TRBJ2-1	TRBV5-4	.	TGTGCCAGCAGCTTAGCCGCGCGGGAGCAGTTCTTC	CASSLAAREQFF
TRBD1	TRBJ2-5	TRBV4-1	.	TGCGCCAGCAGCCTACCCCCGGACAGGGAGTTGCAAGAGACCCAGTACTTC	CASSLPPDRELQETQYF
.	TRBJ1-6	TRBV27	.	TGTGCCAGCAGTTTAATGGGGGCCCTTAGGTCACCCCTCCACTTT	CASSLMGALRSPLHF
.	TRBJ1-6	TRBV10-2	.	TGCGCCAGCAATCTGGCAGGGCGAAATTCACCCCTCCACTTT	CASNLAGRNSPLHF
TRBD2	TRBJ2-3	TRBV28	.	TGTGCCAGCAGTCTAGGGGTAGCGGGAGATGATACGCAGTATTTT	CASSLGVAGDDTQYF
.	TRBJ2-1	TRBV28	.	TGTGCCAGCAGCCCTCATAGCTCCTACAATGAGCAGTTCTTC	CASSPHSSYNEQFF
TRBD1	TRBJ1-5	TRBV6-5	.	TGTGCCAGCAGTTCGCGGACAGGCGGCAATCAGCCCCAGCATTTT	CASSSRTGGNQPQHF
.	TRBJ2-1	TRBV21-1	.	TGTGCCAGCAGCCCGATCAGAAGCTCGCGGGGACTCTCCTACAATGAGCAGTTCTTC	CASSPIRSSRGLSYNEQFF
TRBD2	TRBJ2-2	TRBV6-5	.	TGTGCCAGCAGTACGGCTAGCGGGAGAATTGGGGAGCTGTTTTTT	CASSTASGRIGELFF
TRBD1	TRBJ2-3	TRBV18	.	TGTGCCAGCTCACCACTGGGACAGAGCACAGATACGCAGTATTTT	CASSPLGQSTDTQYF
.	TRBJ1-1	TRBV19	.	TGTGCCAGTAGTATGGGGGGCACTGAAGCTTTCTTT	CASSMGGTEAFF
.	TRBJ1-5	TRBV27	few	TGTGCCAGCAGTCCCGGACTAAATAATCAGCCCCAGCATTTT	CASSPGLNNQPQHF